This T cell receptor beta chain was observed in a study of blood T cell repertoires in COVID-19. About the research overall: Sites across the United States, Italy and Spain contributed samples from acute and convalescent COVID-19.

Original methodology: Reference gene primer amplification in the assay estimated nucleated cell counts. Method: immunoSEQ multiplex PCR; TCRdb's copy keeps in-frame clones and lacks some. V, J and clone size are taken as reported in that table, and D and trimming were inferred from the DNA itself. The repertoire includes roughly 150,000 clones, 83% of them detected once, and approximately 18% sits in the top ten. Trimming cost V 2 bases and J 8 bases; bases outside gene matches: 5. From germline, CDR1 is MNHNY and CDR2 SVGAGI (reference sequence). This CDR3 has 13 residues. This sequence joins TRBV6-6 and TRBJ1-2, with 7 bases that match TRBD1. Specimen: peripheral blood. The receptor was derived from a woman in her 70s who had recovered from COVID-19. The CDR3 sequence is CASSYGTAKGYTF. The CDR3 DNA sequence: TGTGCCAGCAGTTACGGGACAGCTAAGGGCTACACCTTC.